What follows is one TCR beta chain and its context. The data were taken from a study of blood T cell repertoires in COVID-19. Study information: Both acute and convalescent COVID-19 samples were obtained from the United States, Italy and Spain. T cells, B-cell-depleted T cells, or PBMCs provided the cDNA or gDNA that served as material.

Original methodology: Using reference gene primer amplification, nucleated cell counts were estimated. TCRdb keeps only in-frame clones here, not all; method: immunoSEQ multiplex PCR. V and J calls and clone size are those listed in that table; D and trimming were worked out from the DNA. The sample contains approximately 110,000 clones, over 65% of which appear only once. V lost 5 bases and J lost 4; bases outside the gene matches: 5. This CDR3 has 14 residues. The germline gives CDR1 SEHNR, CDR2 FQNEAQ (reference sequence). The sample taken for sequencing was peripheral blood. The TCR comes from a middle-aged woman with acute or convalescent COVID-19. This rearrangement joins TRBV7-9 to TRBJ2-3; TRBD1 matches at 8 bases. The CDR3 DNA reads TGTGCCAGCAGCCCCGGACAGGGCGCAGATACGCAGTATTTT. It encodes CASSPGQGADTQYF.